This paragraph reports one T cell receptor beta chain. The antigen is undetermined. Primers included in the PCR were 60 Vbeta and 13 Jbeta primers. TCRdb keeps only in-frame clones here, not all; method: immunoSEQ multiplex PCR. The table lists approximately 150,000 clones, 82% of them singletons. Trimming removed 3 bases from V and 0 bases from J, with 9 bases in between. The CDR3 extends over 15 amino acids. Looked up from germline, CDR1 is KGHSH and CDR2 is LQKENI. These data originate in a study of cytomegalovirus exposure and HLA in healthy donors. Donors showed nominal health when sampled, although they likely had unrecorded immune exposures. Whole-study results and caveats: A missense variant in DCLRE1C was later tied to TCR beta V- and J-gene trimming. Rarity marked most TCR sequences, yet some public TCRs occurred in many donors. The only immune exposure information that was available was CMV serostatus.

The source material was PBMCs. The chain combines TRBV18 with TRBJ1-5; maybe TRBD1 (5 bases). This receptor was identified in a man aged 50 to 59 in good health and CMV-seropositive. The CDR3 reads CASSPDSDSNQPQHF. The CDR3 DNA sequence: TGTGCCAGCTCACCCGACAGTGATAGCAATCAGCCCCAGCATTTT.